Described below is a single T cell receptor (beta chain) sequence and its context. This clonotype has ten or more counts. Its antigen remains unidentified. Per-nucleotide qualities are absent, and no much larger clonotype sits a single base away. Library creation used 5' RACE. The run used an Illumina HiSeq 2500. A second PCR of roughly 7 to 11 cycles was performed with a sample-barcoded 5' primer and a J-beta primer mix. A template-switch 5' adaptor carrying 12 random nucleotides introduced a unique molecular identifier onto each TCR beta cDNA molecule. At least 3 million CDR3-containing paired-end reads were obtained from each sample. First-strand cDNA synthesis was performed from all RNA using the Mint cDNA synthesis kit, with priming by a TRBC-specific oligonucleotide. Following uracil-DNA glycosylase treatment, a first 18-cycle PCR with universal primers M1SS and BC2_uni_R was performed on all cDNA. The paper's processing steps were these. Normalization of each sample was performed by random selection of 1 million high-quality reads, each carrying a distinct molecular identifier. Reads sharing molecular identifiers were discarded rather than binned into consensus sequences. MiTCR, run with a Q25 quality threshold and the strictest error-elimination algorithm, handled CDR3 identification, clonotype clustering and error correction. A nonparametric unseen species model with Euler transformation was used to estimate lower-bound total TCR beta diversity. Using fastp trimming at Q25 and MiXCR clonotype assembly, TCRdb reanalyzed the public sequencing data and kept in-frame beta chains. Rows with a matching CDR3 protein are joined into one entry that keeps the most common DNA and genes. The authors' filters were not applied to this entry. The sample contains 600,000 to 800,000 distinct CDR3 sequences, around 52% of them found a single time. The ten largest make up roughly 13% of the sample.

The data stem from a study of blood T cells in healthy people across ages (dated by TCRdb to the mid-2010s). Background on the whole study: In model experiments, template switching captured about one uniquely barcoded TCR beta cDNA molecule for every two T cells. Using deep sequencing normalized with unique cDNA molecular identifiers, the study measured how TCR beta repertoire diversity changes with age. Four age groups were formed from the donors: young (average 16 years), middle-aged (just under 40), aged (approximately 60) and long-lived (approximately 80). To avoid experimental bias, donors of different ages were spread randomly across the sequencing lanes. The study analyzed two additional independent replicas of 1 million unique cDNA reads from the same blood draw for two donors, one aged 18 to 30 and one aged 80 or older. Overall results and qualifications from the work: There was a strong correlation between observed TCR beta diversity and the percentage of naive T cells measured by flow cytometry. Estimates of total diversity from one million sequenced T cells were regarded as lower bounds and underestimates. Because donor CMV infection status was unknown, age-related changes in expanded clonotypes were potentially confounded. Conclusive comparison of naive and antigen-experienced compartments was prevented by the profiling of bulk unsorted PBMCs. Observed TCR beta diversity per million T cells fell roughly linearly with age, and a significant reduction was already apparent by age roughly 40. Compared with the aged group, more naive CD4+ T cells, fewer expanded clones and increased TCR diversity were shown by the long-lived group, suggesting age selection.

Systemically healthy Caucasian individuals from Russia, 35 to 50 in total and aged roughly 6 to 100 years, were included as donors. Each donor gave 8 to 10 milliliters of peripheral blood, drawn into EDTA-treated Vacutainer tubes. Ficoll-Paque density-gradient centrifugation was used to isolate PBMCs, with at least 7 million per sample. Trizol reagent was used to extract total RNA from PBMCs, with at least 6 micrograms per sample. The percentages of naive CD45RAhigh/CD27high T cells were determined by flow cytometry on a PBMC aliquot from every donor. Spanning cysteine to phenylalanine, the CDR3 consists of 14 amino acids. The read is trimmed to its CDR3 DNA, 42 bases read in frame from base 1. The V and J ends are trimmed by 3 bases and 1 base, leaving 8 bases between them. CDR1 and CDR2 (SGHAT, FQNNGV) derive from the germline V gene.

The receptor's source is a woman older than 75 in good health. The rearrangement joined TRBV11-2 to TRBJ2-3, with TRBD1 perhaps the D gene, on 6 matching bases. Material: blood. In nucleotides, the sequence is TGTGCCAGCAGCTTTCGGACAGGCACAGATACGCAGTATTTT. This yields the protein CASSFRTGTDTQYF.